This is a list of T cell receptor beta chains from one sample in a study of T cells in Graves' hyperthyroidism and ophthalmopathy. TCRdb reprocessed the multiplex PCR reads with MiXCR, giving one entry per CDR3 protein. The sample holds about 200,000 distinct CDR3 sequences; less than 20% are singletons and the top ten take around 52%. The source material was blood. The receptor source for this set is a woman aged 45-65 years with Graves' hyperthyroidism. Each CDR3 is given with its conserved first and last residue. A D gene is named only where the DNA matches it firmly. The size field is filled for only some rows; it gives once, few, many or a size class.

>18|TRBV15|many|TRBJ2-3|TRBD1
CATSSETGGSGWEDTQYF
TGTGCCACCAGCAGCGAGACAGGGGGCTCCGGCTGGGAGGATACGCAGTATTTT
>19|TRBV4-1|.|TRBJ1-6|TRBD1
CASSQGGTGGGGYNSPLHF
TGCGCCAGCAGCCAAGGAGGGACAGGTGGGGGGGGTTACAATTCACCCCTCCACTTT
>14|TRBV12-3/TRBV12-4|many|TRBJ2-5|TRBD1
CASSLRTGEETQYF
TGTGCCAGCAGTTTGCGGACAGGGGAAGAGACCCAGTACTTC
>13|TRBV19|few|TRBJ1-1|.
CASTDPSSTEAFF
TGTGCCAGCACGGACCCATCCTCCACTGAAGCTTTCTTT
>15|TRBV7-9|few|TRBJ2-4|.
CASSLASSPANIQYF
TGTGCCAGCAGCTTAGCGTCGTCCCCCGCGAACATTCAGTACTTC
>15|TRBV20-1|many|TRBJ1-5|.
CSASRSRVSNQPQHF
TGCAGTGCTAGCAGGTCCCGGGTTAGTAATCAGCCCCAGCATTTT
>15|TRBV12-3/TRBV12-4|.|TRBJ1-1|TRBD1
CASSLPRQGATEAFF
TGTGCCAGCAGTTTGCCTCGACAGGGGGCCACTGAAGCTTTCTTT
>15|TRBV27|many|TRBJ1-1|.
CASSPSGAGVREAFF
TGTGCCAGCAGTCCCTCGGGGGCAGGAGTTCGGGAAGCTTTCTTT
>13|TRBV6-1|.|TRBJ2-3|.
CASGGGTVDTQYF
TGTGCCAGCGGAGGGGGGACGGTAGATACGCAGTATTTT
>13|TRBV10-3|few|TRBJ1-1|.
CAISDKGGTEAFF
TGTGCCATCAGTGACAAGGGTGGGACTGAAGCTTTCTTT
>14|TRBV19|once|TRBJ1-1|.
CASSLRSVDTEAFF
TGTGCCAGTAGTTTGAGATCCGTGGACACTGAAGCTTTCTTT
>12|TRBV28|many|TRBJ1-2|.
CASRWTDYGYTF
TGTGCCAGCAGGTGGACAGACTATGGCTACACCTTC
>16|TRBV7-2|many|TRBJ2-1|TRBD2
CASSLQSLAGGNEQFF
TGTGCCAGCAGCTTACAATCACTAGCGGGAGGTAATGAGCAGTTCTTC
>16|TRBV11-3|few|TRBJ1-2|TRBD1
CASSSTTGTGSDGYTF
TGTGCCAGCAGCTCCACTACCGGGACAGGGTCGGATGGCTACACCTTC
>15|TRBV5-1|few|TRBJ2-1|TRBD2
CASSLPSGRGNEQFF
TGCGCCAGCAGCCTTCCTAGCGGGAGGGGTAATGAGCAGTTCTTC
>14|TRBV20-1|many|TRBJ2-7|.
CSARDGKWTGEQYF
TGCAGTGCTAGAGATGGCAAGTGGACGGGAGAGCAGTACTTC
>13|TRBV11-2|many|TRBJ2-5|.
CASSTPSAETQYF
TGTGCCAGCAGCACTCCAAGCGCGGAGACCCAGTACTTC
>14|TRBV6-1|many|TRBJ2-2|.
CASSERRKAGELFF
TGTGCCAGCAGTGAACGTCGGAAGGCCGGGGAGCTGTTTTTT
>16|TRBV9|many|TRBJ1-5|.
CASSPGVGASNQPQHF
TGTGCCAGCAGCCCCGGTGTGGGAGCTAGCAATCAGCCCCAGCATTTT
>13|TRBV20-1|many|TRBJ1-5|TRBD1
CSARVDRSQPQHF
TGCAGTGCTAGAGTGGACAGGAGTCAGCCCCAGCATTTT
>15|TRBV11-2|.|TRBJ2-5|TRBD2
CASSDLAGSLSTQYF
TGTGCCAGCAGCGACCTAGCGGGGTCCTTGTCGACCCAGTACTTC
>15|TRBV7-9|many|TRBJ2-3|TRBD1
CASRKTGGEVDTQYF
TGTGCCAGCAGAAAGACAGGGGGGGAAGTAGATACGCAGTATTTT
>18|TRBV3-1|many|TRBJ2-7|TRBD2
CASSPHLPLAGERYEQYF
TGTGCCAGCAGCCCCCACCTCCCTCTAGCGGGAGAACGGTACGAGCAGTACTTC
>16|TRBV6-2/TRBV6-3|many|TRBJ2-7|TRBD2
CASRLQTSGGSYEQYF
TGTGCCAGCAGACTACAGACTAGCGGGGGATCCTACGAGCAGTACTTC
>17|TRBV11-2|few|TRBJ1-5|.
CASSLALPGEGNQPQHF
TGTGCCAGCAGCTTAGCGCTTCCCGGGGAGGGCAATCAGCCCCAGCATTTT
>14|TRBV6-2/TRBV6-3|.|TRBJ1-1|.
CATKRAGQGTEAFF
TGTGCCACGAAGCGGGCAGGGCAGGGCACTGAAGCTTTCTTT
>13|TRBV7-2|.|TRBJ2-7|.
CASSLSEPNEQYF
TGTGCCAGCAGCTTATCTGAGCCGAACGAGCAGTACTTC
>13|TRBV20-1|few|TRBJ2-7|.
CSVSGVTSYEQYF
TGCAGTGTTAGCGGCGTCACTTCCTACGAGCAGTACTTC
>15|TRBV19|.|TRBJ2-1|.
CATTGAISSYNEQFF
TGTGCCACGACCGGGGCGATAAGCTCCTACAATGAGCAGTTCTTC
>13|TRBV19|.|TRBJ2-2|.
CASSIQGSGELFF
TGTGCCAGTAGTATACAGGGTTCCGGGGAGCTGTTTTTT
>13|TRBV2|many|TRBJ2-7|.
CASSLGRSYEQYF
TGTGCCAGCAGTCTAGGACGGAGCTACGAGCAGTACTTC
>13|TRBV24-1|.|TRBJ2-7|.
CATSDFGGYEQYF
TGTGCCACCAGTGATTTCGGAGGGTACGAGCAGTACTTC
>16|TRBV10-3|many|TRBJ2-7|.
CAISAPGGLSSYEQYF
TGTGCCATCAGTGCCCCCGGCGGGCTGAGCTCCTACGAGCAGTACTTC
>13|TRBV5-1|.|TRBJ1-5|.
CASSWDNNQPQHF
TGCGCCAGCAGCTGGGACAACAATCAGCCCCAGCATTTT
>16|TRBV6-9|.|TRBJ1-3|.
CASSYLQEGTGNTIYF
TGTGCCAGCAGCTACTTGCAGGAAGGCACTGGAAACACCATATATTTT
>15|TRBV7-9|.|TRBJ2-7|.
CASSLIARPGDEQYF
TGTGCCAGCAGCTTAATTGCACGACCGGGGGACGAGCAGTACTTC
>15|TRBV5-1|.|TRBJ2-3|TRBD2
CASSLVASGADTQYF
TGCGCCAGCAGCTTGGTGGCTAGCGGGGCAGATACGCAGTATTTT
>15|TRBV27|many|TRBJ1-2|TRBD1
CASSLTLGQGGGYTF
TGTGCCAGCAGTTTAACCCTCGGACAGGGGGGTGGCTACACCTTC
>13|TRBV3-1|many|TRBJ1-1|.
CASSQVGNTEAFF
TGTGCCAGCAGCCAAGTTGGGAACACTGAAGCTTTCTTT
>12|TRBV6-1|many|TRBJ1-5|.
CASTGGNQPQHF
TGTGCCAGCACCGGGGGCAATCAGCCCCAGCATTTT
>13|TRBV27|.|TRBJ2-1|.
CATKMELEEEQFF
TGTGCCACCAAAATGGAGCTCGAGGAGGAGCAGTTCTTC
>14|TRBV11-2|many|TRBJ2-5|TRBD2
CASSFGGSGETQYF
TGTGCCAGCAGCTTTGGCGGGAGCGGAGAGACCCAGTACTTC
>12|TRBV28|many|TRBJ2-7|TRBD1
CASTTGGDEQYF
TGTGCCAGCACGACAGGGGGCGACGAGCAGTACTTC
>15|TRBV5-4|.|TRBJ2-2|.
CASTPPGGEAGELFF
TGTGCCAGCACCCCCCCAGGGGGGGAAGCCGGGGAGCTGTTTTTT
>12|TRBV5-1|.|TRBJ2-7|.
CASGQSSYEQYF
TGCGCCAGCGGACAGAGTTCCTACGAGCAGTACTTC
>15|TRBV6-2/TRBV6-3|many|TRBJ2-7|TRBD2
CASSNGLAGAYEQYF
TGTGCCAGCAGCAACGGACTAGCGGGGGCCTACGAGCAGTACTTC
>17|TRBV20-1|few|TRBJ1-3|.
CSAKLAGALYSGNTIYF
TGCAGTGCCAAACTTGCGGGCGCCCTATATTCTGGAAACACCATATATTTT
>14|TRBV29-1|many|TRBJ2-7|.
CSAGGGDKSYEQYF
TGCAGCGCTGGAGGGGGGGACAAGTCCTACGAGCAGTACTTC
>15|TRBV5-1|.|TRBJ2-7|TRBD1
CASSLGDSFISEQYF
TGCGCCAGCAGCTTGGGGGACAGCTTTATCTCGGAGCAGTACTTC
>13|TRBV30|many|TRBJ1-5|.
CACSEEGNQPQHF
TGTGCCTGTTCAGAGGAGGGCAATCAGCCCCAGCATTTT